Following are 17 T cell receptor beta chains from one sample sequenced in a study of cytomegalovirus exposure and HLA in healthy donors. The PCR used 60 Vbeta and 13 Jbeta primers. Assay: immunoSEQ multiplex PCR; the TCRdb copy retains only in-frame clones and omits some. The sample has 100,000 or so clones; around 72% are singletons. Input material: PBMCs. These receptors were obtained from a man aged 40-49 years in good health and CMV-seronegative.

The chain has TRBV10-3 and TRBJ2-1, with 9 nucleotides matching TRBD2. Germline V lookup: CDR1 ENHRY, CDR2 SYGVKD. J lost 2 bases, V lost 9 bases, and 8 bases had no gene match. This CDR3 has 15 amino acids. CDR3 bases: TGTGCCATGAATGCGGGGGGGCTCCCCTACAATGAGCAGTTCTTC. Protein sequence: CAMNAGGLPYNEQFF.

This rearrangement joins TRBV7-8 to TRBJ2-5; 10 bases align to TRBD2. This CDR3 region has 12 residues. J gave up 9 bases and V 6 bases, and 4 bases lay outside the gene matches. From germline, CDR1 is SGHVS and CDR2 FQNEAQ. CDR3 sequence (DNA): TGTGCCAGCAGTTACAGCGGGGGGGCCCAGTACTTC. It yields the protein CASSYSGGAQYF.

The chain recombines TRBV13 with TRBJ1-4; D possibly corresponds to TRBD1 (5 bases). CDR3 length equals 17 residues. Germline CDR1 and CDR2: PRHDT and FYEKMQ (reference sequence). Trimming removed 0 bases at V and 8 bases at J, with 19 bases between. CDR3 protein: CASSLGIRLRGKEKLFF. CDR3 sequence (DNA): TGTGCCAGCAGCTTAGGTATTCGGTTGCGGGGCAAGGAAAAACTGTTTTTT. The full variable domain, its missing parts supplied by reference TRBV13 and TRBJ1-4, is AAGVIQSPRHLIKEKRETATLKCYPIPRHDTVYWYQQGPGQDPQFLISFYEKMQSDKGSIPDRFSAQQFSDYHSELNMSSLELGDSALYFCASSLGIRLRGKEKLFFGSGTQLSVL.

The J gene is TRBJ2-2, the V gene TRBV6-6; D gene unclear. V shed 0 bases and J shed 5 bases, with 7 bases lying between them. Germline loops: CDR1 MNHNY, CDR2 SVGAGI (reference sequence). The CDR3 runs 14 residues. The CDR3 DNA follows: TGTGCCAGCAGTTACTCGCAGGAAACCGGGGAGCTGTTTTTT. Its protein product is CASSYSQETGELFF.

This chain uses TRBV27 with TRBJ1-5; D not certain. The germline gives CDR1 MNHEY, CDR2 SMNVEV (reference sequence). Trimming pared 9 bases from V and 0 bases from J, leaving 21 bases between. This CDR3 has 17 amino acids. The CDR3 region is CASNPLSSLASNQPQHF. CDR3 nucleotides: TGTGCCAGTAACCCCCTGAGCAGCCTAGCTAGCAATCAGCCCCAGCATTTT.

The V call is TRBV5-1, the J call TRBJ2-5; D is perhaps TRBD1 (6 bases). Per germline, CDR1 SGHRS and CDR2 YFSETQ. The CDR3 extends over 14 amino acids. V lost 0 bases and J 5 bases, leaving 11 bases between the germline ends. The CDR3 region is CASSLEPGAETQYF. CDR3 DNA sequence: TGCGCCAGCAGCTTGGAACCAGGGGCCGAGACCCAGTACTTC.

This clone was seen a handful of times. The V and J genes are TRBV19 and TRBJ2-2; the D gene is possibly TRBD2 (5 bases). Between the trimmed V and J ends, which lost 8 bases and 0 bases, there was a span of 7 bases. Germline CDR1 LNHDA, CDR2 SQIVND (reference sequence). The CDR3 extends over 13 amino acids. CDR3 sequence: CASERANTGELFF. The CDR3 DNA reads TGTGCCAGTGAGAGGGCGAACACCGGGGAGCTGTTTTTT.

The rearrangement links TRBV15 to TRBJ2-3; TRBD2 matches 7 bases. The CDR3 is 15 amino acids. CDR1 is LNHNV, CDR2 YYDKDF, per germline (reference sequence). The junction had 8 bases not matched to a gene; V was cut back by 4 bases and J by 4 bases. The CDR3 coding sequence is TGTGCCACCAGCATATCGACTAGCTTGGCAGATACGCAGTATTTT. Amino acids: CATSISTSLADTQYF.

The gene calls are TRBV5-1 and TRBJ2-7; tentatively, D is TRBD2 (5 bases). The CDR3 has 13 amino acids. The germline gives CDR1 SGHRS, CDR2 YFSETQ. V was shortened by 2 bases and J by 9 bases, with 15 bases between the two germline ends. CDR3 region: CASSFNSEGVQYF. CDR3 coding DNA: TGCGCCAGCAGCTTTAACTCCGAGGGCGTGCAGTACTTC.

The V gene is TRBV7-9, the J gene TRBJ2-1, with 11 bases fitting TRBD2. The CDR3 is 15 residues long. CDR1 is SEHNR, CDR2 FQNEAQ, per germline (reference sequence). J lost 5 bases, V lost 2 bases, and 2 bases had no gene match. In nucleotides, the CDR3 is TGTGCCAGCAGCTTATTACTAGCGGGGGACAATGAGCAGTTCTTC. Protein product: CASSLLLAGDNEQFF.

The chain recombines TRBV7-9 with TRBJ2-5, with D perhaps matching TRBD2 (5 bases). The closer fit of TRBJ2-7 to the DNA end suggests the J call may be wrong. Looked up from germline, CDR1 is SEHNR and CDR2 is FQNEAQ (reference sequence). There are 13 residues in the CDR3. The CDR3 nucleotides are TGTGCCAGCAGCCGGAGCGGTTCCCACGAGCAGTACTTC. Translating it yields CASSRSGSHEQYF.

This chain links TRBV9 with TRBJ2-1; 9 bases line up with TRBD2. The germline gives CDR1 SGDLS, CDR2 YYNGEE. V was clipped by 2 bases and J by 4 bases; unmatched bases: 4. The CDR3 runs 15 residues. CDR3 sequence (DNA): TGTGCCAGCAGCGTTGGCGCGGGGGGGTACAATGAGCAGTTCTTC. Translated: CASSVGAGGYNEQFF. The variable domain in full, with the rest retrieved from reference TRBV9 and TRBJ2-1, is DSGVTQTPKHLITATGQRVTLRCSPRSGDLSVYWYQQSLDQGLQFLIQYYNGEERAKGNILERFSAQQFPDLHSELNLSSLELGDSALYFCASSVGAGGYNEQFFGPGTRLTVL.

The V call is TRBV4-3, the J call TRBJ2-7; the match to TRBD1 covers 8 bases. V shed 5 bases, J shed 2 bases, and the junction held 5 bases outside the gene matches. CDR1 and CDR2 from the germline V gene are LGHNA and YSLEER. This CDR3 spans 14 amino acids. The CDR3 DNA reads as TGCGCCAGCAGCTTTGGACAGGGCCCCTACGAGCAGTACTTC. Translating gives CASSFGQGPYEQYF.

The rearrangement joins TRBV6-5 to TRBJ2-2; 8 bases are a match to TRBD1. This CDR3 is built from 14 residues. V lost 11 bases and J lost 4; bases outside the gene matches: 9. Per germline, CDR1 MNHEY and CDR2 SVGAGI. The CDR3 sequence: CAGGIGTGTGELFF. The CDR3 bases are TGTGCCGGAGGTATAGGGACAGGCACCGGGGAGCTGTTTTTT.

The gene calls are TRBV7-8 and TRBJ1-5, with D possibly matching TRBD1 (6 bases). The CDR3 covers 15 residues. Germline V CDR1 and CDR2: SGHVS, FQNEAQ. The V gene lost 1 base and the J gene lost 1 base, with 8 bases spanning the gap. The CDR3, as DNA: TGTGCCAGCAGCTTAGACCAGGGGAGCAATCAGCCCCAGCATTTT. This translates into CASSLDQGSNQPQHF.

This chain's CDR3 is CASRQPGQGAGELFF. In nucleotides, the CDR3 is TGTGCCAGCAGACAACCGGGACAGGGGGCCGGGGAGCTGTTTTTT. The gene calls are TRBV7-2 and TRBJ2-2; 11 bases are shared with TRBD1. The CDR3 sequence is 15 residues long. Germline V lookup: CDR1 SGHTA, CDR2 FQGNSA. Losses at the gene ends were 6 bases for V and 6 bases for J; bases not matched to a gene: 6.

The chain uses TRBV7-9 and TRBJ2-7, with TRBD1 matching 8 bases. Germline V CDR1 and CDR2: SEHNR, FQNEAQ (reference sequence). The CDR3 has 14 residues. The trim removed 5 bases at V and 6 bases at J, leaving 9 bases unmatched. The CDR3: CASSPDRGVFEQYF. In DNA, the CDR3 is TGTGCCAGCAGCCCCGACAGGGGAGTTTTCGAGCAGTACTTC.